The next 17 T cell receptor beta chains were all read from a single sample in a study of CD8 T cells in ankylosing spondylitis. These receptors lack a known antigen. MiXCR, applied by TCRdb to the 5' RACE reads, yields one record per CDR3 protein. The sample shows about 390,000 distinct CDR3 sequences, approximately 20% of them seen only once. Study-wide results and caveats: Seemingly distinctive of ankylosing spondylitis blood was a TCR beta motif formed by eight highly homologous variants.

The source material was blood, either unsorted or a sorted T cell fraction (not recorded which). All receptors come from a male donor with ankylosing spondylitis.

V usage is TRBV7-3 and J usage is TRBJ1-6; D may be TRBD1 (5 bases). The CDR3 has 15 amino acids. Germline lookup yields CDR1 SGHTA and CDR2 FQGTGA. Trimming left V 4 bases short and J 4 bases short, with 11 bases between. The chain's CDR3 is CASSSGAAYNSPLHF. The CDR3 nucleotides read TGTGCCAGCAGCTCCGGGGCAGCTTATAATTCACCCCTCCACTTT.

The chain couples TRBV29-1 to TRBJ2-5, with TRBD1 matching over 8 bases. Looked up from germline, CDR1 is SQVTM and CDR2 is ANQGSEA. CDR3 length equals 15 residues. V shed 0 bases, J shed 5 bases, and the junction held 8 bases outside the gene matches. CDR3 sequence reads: CSVEERRGRTETQYF. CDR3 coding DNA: TGCAGCGTTGAAGAGCGCAGGGGGCGTACGGAGACCCAGTACTTC.

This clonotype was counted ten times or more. The CDR3: CASSPRGGEQYF. As DNA, the CDR3 is TGTGCCAGCTCACCACGGGGAGGTGAGCAGTACTTC. The V call is TRBV18, the J call TRBJ2-7; D is possibly TRBD2 (6 bases). V gave up 1 base and J gave up 7 bases, with 8 bases separating them. Germline V lookup: CDR1 KGHSH, CDR2 LQKENI. The length of the CDR3 is 12 residues.

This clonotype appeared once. CDR3 region: CASSPSGSRHEQYF. CDR3 sequence (DNA): TGTGCCAGCTCACCGAGCGGGTCACGGCACGAGCAGTACTTC. The chain uses TRBV18 and TRBJ2-7, with D possibly matching TRBD2 (6 bases). V was clipped by 3 bases and J by 5 bases, with 14 bases between them. This CDR3 has 14 amino acids. CDR1 and CDR2 from the germline V gene are KGHSH and LQKENI.

Here the CDR3 DNA reads TGTGCCAGCAGCATTCGACAGATTAAACGTTCACCCCTCCACTTT. Translating gives CASSIRQIKRSPLHF. The rearrangement joins TRBV12-3 or TRBV12-4 to TRBJ1-6; tentatively, D is TRBD1 (5 bases). The CDR3 is 15 amino acids. V dropped 6 bases and J dropped 9 bases, with 18 bases sitting between them.

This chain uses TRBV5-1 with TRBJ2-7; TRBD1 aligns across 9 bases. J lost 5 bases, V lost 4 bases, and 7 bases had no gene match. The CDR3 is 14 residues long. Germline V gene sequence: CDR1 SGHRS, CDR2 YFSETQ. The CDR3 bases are TGCGCCAGCAGCCTCCGGGACAGGGTAGACGAGCAGTACTTC. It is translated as CASSLRDRVDEQYF.

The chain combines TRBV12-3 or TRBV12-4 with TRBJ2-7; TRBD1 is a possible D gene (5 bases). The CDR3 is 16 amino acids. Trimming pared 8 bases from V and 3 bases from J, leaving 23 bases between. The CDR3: CASLLISTESHYEQYF. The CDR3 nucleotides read TGTGCCAGCCTCCTCATCTCGACAGAATCACACTACGAGCAGTACTTC.

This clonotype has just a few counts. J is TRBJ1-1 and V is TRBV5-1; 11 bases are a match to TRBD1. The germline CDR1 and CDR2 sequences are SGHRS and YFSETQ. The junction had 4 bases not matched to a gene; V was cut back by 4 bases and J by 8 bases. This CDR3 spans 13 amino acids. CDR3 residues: CASSVDRGQEAFF. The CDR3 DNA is TGCGCCAGCAGCGTGGACAGGGGGCAAGAAGCTTTCTTT.

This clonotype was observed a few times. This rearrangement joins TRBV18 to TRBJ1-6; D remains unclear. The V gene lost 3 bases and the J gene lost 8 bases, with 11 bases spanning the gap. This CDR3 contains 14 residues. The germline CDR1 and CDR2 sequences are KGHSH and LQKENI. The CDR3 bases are TGTGCCAGCTCACCCCTGGAAGGGCATTCACCCCTCCACTTT. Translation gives CASSPLEGHSPLHF.

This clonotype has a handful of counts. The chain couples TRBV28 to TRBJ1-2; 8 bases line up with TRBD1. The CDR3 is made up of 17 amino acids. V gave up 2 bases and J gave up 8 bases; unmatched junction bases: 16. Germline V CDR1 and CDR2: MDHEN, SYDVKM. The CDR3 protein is CASSLSRPGGSLWGYTF. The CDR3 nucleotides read TGTGCCAGCAGTTTAAGTAGGCCAGGGGGCTCGCTATGGGGCTACACCTTC.

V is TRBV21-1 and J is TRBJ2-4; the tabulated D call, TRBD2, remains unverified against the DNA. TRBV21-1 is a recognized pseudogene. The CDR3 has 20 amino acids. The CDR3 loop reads CASSKRTLAGEILAKNIQYF. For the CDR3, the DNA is TGTGCCAGCAGCAAAAGAACTCTAGCGGGGGAAATCCTAGCCAAAAACATTCAGTACTTC.

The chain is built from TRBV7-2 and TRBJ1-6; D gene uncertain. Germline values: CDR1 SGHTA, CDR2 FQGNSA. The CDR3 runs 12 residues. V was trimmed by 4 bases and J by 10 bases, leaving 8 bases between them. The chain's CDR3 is CASSSLGSPLHF. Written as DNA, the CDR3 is TGTGCCAGCAGCTCTTTAGGCTCACCCCTCCACTTT.

The CDR3 loop reads CSARDWRGFMETQYF. The CDR3 DNA reads as TGCAGTGCTAGAGATTGGCGCGGGTTTATGGAGACCCAGTACTTC. V gene TRBV20-1 combines with J gene TRBJ2-5; a weak D match, TRBD2 (5 bases). Trimming removed 0 bases from V and 5 bases from J, with 16 bases in between. The CDR3 extends over 15 amino acids. Germline assignment: CDR1 DFQATT and CDR2 SNEGSKA (reference sequence).

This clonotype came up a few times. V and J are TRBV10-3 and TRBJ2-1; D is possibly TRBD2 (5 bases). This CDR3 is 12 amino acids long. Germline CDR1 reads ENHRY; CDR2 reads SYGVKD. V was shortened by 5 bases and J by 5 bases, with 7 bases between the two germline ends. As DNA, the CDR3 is TGTGCCATCAGTCCGGGGAACAATGAGCAGTTCTTC. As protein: CAISPGNNEQFF.

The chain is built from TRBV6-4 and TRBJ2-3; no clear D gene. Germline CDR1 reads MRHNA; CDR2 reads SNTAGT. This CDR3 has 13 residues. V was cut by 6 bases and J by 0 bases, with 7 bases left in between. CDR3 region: CASRATSTDTQYF. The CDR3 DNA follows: TGTGCCAGCAGGGCCACAAGCACAGATACGCAGTATTTT.

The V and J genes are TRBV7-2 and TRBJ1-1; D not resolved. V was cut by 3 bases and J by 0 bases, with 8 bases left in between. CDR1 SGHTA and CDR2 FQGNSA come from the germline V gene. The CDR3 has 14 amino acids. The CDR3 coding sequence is TGTGCCAGCAGCTTGCGGCAGTTGAACACTGAAGCTTTCTTT. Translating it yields CASSLRQLNTEAFF.

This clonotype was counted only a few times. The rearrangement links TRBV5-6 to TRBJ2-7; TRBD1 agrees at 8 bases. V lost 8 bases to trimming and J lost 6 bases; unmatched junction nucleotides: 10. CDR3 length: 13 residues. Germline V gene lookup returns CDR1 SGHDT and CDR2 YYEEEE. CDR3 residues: CARHEDRVGEQYF. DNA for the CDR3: TGTGCCAGACACGAGGACAGGGTTGGCGAGCAGTACTTC.